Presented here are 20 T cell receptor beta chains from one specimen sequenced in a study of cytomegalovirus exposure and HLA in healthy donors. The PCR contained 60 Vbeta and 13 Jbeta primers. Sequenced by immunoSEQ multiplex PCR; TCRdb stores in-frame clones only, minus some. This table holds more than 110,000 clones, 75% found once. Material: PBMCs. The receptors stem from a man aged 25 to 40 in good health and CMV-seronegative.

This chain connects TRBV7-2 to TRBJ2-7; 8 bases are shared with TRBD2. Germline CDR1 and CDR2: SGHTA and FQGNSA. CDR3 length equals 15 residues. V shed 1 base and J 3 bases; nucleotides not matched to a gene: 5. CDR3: CASSLGTSSYYEQYF. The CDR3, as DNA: TGTGCCAGCAGCTTAGGGACTAGCTCCTACTACGAGCAGTACTTC.

CDR3 DNA sequence: TGCAGCGTTCTCCGGTCTGGTACCCAGTACTTC. Its translation: CSVLRSGTQYF. The chain employs TRBV29-1 and TRBJ2-5; D remains ambiguous. This CDR3 is built from 11 residues. The germline V gene has CDR1 SQVTM and CDR2 ANQGSEA. Trimming took 5 bases from V and 8 from J, leaving 12 bases between them.

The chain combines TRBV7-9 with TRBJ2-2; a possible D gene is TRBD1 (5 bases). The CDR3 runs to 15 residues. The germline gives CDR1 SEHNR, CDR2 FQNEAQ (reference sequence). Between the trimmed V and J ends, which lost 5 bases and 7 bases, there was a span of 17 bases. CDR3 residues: CASSPYGRADGELFF. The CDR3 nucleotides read TGTGCCAGCAGCCCCTACGGCAGGGCAGACGGGGAGCTGTTTTTT.

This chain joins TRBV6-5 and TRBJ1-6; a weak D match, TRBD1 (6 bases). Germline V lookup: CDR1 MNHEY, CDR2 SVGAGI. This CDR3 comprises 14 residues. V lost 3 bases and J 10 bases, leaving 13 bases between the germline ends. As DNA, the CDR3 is TGTGCCAGCAGTTATAGGGGGAAAGGATCACCCCTCCACTTT. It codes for CASSYRGKGSPLHF.

The CDR3, as DNA: TGTGCCAGCAGTGATGGCGGGGGCCGCACAGATACGCAGTATTTT. Its translation: CASSDGGGRTDTQYF. The rearrangement joins TRBV2 to TRBJ2-3, with D tentatively TRBD2 (7 bases). Germline V CDR1 and CDR2: SNHLY, FYNNEI. There are 15 residues in the CDR3. Trimming took 3 bases from V and 1 from J, leaving 11 bases between them.

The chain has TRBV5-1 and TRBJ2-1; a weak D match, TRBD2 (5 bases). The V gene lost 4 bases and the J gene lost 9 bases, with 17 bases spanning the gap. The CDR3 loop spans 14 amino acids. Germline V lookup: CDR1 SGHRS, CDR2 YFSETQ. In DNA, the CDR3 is TGCGCCAGCAGCACGGACTCCTGGGCGGTTGAGCAGTTCTTC. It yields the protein CASSTDSWAVEQFF.

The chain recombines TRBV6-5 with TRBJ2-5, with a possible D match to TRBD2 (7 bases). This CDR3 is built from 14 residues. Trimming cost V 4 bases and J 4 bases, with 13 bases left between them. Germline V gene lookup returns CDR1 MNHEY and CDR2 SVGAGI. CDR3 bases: TGTGCCAGCAGTTTATCAGGGGAGGGAGAGACCCAGTACTTC. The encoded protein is CASSLSGEGETQYF.

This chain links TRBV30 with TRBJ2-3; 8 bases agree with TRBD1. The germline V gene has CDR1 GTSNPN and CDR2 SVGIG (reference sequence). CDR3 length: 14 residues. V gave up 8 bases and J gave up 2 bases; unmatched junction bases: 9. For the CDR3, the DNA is TGTGCCAGTCAACAGGGGGATCACACAGATACGCAGTATTTT. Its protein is CASQQGDHTDTQYF.

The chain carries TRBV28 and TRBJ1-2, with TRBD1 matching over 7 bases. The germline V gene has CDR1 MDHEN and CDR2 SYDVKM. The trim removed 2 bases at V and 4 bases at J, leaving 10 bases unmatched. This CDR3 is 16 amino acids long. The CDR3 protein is CASSLSPAGGFYGYTF. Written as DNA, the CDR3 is TGTGCCAGCAGTTTAAGTCCGGCAGGGGGATTCTATGGCTACACCTTC.

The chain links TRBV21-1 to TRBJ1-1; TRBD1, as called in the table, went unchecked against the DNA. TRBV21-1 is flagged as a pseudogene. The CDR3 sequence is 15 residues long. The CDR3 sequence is CASSTRGYMNTEAFF. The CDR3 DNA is TGTGCCAGCAGCACTAGGGGGTACATGAACACTGAAGCTTTCTTT.

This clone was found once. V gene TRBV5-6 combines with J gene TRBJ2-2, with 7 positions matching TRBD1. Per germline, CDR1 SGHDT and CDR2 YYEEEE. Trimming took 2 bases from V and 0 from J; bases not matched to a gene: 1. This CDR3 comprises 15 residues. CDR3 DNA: TGTGCCAGCAGCTTCGGGACAGCGAACACCGGGGAGCTGTTTTTT. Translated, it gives CASSFGTANTGELFF. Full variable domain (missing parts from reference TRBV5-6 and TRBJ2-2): DAGVTQSPTHLIKTRGQQVTLRCSPKSGHDTVSWYQQALGQGPQFIFQYYEEEERQRGNFPDRFSGHQFPNYSSELNVNALLLGDSALYLCASSFGTANTGELFFGEGSRLTVL.

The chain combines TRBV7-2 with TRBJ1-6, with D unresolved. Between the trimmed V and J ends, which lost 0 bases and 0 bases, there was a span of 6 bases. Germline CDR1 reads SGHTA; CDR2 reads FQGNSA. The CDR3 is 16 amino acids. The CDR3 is CASSLAAGSYNSPLHF. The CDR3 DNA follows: TGTGCCAGCAGCTTAGCAGCGGGCTCCTATAATTCACCCCTCCACTTT.

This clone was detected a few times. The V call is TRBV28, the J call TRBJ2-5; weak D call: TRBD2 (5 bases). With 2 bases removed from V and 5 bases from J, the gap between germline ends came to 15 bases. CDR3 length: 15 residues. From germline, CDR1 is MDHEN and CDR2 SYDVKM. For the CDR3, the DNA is TGTGCCAGCAGTTTACCCCGCCAGACTACGGAGACCCAGTACTTC. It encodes CASSLPRQTTETQYF.

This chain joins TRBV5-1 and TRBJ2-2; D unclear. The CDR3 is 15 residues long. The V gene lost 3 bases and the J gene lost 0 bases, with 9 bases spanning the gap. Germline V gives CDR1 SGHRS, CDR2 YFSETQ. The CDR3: CASSSSDANTGELFF. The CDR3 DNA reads TGCGCCAGCAGCTCCAGCGATGCGAACACCGGGGAGCTGTTTTTT.

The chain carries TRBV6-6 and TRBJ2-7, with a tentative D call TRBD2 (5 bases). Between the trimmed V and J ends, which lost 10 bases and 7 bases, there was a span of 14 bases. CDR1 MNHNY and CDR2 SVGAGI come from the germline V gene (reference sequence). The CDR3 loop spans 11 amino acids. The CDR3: CATGTVGEQYF. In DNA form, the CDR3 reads TGTGCCACGGGAACGGTGGGGGAGCAGTACTTC.

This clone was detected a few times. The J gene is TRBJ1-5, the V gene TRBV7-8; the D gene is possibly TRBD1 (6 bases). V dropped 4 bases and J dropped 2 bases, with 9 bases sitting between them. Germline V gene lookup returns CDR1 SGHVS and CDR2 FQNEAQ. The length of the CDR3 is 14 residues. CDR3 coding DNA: TGTGCCAGCAGCTCGGACAGAGGCAATCAGCCCCAGCATTTT. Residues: CASSSDRGNQPQHF.

The CDR3 protein is CASSLGFGLGGEQYF. CDR3 bases: TGTGCCAGCAGCTTGGGATTCGGCCTGGGGGGCGAGCAGTACTTC. This chain uses TRBV5-6 with TRBJ2-7; maybe TRBD2 (6 bases). Trimming cost V 0 bases and J 6 bases, with 16 bases left between them. There are 15 residues in the CDR3. The V gene's germline CDR1 is SGHDT and CDR2 YYEEEE. The whole variable domain, remainder taken from reference TRBV5-6 and TRBJ2-7, is DAGVTQSPTHLIKTRGQQVTLRCSPKSGHDTVSWYQQALGQGPQFIFQYYEEEERQRGNFPDRFSGHQFPNYSSELNVNALLLGDSALYLCASSLGFGLGGEQYFGPGTRLTVT.

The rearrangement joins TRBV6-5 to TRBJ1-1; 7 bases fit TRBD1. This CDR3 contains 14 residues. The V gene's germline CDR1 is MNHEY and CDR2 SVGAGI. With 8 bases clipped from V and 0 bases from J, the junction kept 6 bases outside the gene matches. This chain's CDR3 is CASRAGQLNTEAFF. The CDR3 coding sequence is TGTGCCAGCCGGGCGGGACAGCTGAACACTGAAGCTTTCTTT.

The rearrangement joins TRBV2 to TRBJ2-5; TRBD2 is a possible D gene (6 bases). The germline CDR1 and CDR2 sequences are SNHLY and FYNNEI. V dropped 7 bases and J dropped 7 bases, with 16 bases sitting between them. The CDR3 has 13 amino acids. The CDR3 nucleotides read TGTGCCAGCACCCAAGCGGAGGAGGGGACCCAGTACTTC. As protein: CASTQAEEGTQYF.

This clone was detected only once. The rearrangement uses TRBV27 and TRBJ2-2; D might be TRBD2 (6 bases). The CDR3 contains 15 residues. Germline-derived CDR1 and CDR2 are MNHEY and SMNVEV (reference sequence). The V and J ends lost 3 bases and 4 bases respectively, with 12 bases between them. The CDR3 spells CASSFVGGRTGELFF. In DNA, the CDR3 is TGTGCCAGCAGTTTTGTGGGAGGCCGCACCGGGGAGCTGTTTTTT.